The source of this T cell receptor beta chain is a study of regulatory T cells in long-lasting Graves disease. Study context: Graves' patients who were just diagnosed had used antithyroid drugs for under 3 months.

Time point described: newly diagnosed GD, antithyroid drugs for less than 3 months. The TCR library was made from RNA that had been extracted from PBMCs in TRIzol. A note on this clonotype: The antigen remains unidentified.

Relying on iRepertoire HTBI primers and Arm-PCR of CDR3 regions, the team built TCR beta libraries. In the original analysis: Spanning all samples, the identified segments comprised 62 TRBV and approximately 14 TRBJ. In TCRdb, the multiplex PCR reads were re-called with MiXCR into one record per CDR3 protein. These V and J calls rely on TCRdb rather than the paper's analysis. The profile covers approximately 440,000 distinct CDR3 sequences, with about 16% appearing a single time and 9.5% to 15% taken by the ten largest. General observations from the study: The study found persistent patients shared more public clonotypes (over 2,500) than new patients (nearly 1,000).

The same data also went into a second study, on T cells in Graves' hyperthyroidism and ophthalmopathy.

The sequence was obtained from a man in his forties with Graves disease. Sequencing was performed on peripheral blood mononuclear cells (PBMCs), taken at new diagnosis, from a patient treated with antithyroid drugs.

As DNA, the CDR3 is TGTGCCAGCTCACCGGTGCGGGGTTTGCCCCATAATGAAAAACTGTTTTTT. Protein: CASSPVRGLPHNEKLFF. This rearrangement joins TRBV18 to TRBJ1-4; no clear D gene. Between the trimmed V and J ends, which lost 3 bases and 4 bases, there was a span of 18 bases. In germline, CDR1 is KGHSH, CDR2 LQKENI. CDR3 length: 17 amino acids.